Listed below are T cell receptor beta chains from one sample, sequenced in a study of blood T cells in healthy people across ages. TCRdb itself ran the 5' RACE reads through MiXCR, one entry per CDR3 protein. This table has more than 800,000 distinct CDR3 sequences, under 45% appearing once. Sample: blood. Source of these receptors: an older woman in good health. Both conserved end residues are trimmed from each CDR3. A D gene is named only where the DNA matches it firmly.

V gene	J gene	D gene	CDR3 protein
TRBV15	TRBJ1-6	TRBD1	ATSDRGLNSPLH
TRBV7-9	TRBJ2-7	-	ASSARRGAGSSYEQY
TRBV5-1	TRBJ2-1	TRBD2	ASRTSGRGEQF
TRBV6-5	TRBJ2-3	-	ASSRSGEGDTQY
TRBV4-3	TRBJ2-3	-	ASSLSLFSTDTQY
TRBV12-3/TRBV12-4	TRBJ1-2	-	ASSPAGRTNYGYT
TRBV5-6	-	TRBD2	ASSLGRAGDYEQY
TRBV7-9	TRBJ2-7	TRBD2	ASSPPVAGEDEQY
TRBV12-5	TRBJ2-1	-	ASGLTHKNRATSSYNEQF
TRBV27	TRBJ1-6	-	ASSGPQWGIDSPLH
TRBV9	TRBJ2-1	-	ASSVASVADSRSDEQF
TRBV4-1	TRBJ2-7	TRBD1	ASSQRQGEGYEQY
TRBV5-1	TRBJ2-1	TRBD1	ASSRTGTDYSSYNEQF
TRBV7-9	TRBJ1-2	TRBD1	ASSPRTGGLEGYT
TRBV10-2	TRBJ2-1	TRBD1	ASSVLTRDRGLGYNEQF
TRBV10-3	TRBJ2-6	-	TISDLLGAGANVLT
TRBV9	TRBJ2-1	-	ASSVHHNEQF
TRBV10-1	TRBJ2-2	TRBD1	ASRTGGTGELF
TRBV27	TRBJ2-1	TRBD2	ASSLTSGRVYEQF
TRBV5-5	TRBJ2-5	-	ASSLDTGIEQY
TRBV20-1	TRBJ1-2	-	SANLLVNYGYT